This T cell receptor (beta chain) was captured by sequencing in a study of blood T cell repertoires in COVID-19. Study-level background: Collection of acute and convalescent COVID-19 samples took place in the United States, Italy and Spain.

TCRdb's table, derived via immunoSEQ multiplex PCR, lists solely in-frame clones and lacks some. This repertoire shows 200,000 to 300,000 clones, more than 70% found once; its top ten account for 2.5%. Cohorts were determined from participant-reported clinical history. Source material: PBMCs or T cells enriched from blood (not recorded which). This receptor was identified in a woman aged 40 to 50 with acute COVID-19.

CDR3 loop: CATSRDIGPYEQYV. The CDR3 DNA reads TGTGCCACCAGCAGAGACATTGGCCCCTACGAGCAGTACGTC. V gene TRBV15 combines with J gene TRBJ2-7; D ambiguous. The CDR3 has 14 residues. The V gene's germline CDR1 is LNHNV and CDR2 YYDKDF (reference sequence). V lost 0 bases and J lost 2, with 8 bases in between.